Below, one T cell receptor (beta chain) is given with its context. Its specific antigen is unknown. No quality values exist for individual bases; no much larger clone is one base distant. The cohort consisted of hundreds of healthy bone marrow donors. All cohort members were sampled while nominally healthy, although unrecorded immune exposures were likely present. The donor tested CMV seropositive, placing the donor among the 250 to 300 seropositive members of the cohort. Every donor gave a peripheral blood sample, and the peripheral blood mononuclear cells from that sample were used for TCR beta sequencing. The Qiagen DNeasy Blood Extraction Kit was used to extract genomic DNA from the blood cell samples. Libraries were constructed by the immunoSEQ multiplex PCR assay. For the multiplex PCR, a mixture combining 60 forward primers for TCR Vbeta segments and 13 reverse primers for TCR Jbeta segments was used. The CDR3 region of rearranged TCR beta genes was amplified from genomic DNA by a multiplex PCR assay. The amplified TCR beta libraries were sequenced on the Illumina HiSeq System as 87-base-pair reads. Per the authors' processing: In a later analysis, roughly 80 million unique TCR beta chains were counted across the 500 to 700 repertoires, and roughly 11 million of these chains were shared by at least two donors. Raw reads were error-corrected and collapsed into unique sequences with a nearest-neighbor algorithm that merged closely related sequences to remove PCR and sequencing errors. To assign V, D and J gene segments, CDR3 sequences were aligned to IMGT reference sequences. For a sequence to be retained, a match of at least six nucleotides was required to both a V gene segment and a J gene segment. A rearrangement was called productive if the CDR3 had no stop codons and remained in frame with V and J, and every other rearrangement was called non-productive. CDR3 was defined according to IMGT convention as the region running from the second conserved V-encoded cysteine to the conserved J-encoded phenylalanine. Sequences without an unambiguous match to a single V gene segment were excluded from the earlier analysis of about 640 of the donors. An earlier analysis of several hundred of the donors called V segments functional above 56.7% productive rearrangements and segregating when the between-donor standard deviation exceeded 5%. To diagnose cytomegalovirus status from the catalog of TCR beta chain sequences, a statistical classification framework was built. In a later analysis, TCR nucleotide sequences were compared against IMGT/GENE-DB human TR gene sequences so that V and J genes could be assigned. A later analysis assigned CDR3 sequences and most-parsimonious VDJ recombination scenarios with the TCRdist pipeline. In a later analysis, each TCR beta chain was defined by its CDR3 amino acid sequence together with its V-gene family, and reads lacking a unique V-gene family were excluded. In a later analysis, 450 to 600 highly shared, low-generation-probability nucleotide sequences were removed to address suspected cross-contamination and a sequencing artifact. In a later analysis, a clonal expansion index was calculated for each public chain from normalized within-repertoire ranks of inferred template counts. In a later analysis, generation probabilities were computed with a VDJ recombination model fitted to out-of-frame rearrangements, and the resulting probabilities were checked against IGoR. In a later analysis, TCR-TCR, TCR-HLA and TCR-CMV co-occurrence was scored with hypergeometric tests, and a repertoire-size bias correction was applied to TCR pairs. To estimate false discovery rates, a later analysis permuted the HLA or CMV assignments 20 times. In a later analysis, co-occurring TCRs were grouped using DBSCAN, and TCRdist sequence similarity was added for clustering within HLA-allele-positive subsets. Repertoires with fewer than 30,000 or more than 120,000 public chains, plus five repertoires with anomalous nucleotide sharing, were excluded from co-occurrence clustering. The table was pulled from immuneACCESS by TCRdb, which kept in-frame rearrangements only. Such tables lose some clones; where checked, under half of the loss comes from unresolved V genes, and the rest has no known cause. The V and J calls and the clone size are those of that table, but D and trimming were determined from the DNA. The sample includes 53,000 or so clones, with about 77% observed a single time. 6.8% of the sample belongs to the ten largest clones.

The data originate from a study of cytomegalovirus exposure and HLA in healthy donors (dated by TCRdb to the late 2010s). At the level of the whole study: In an earlier analysis of roughly 590 of the donors, 276 Gb of sequence data and 95 million to 130 million unique TCR beta sequences from about 179 million T cells were reported. The genetic ancestry cluster associated with self-reported Caucasian donors included 81% of the roughly 400 genotyped donors. HLA typing included class I and class II loci at four-digit resolution. Every discovery cohort repertoire had been produced on one sequencing platform. Among roughly 400 genotyped donors of the cohort, an average of around 240,000 unique TCR beta nucleotide sequences were sequenced per donor, 15% to 20% of them non-productive. Approximately 310 gigabases of sequencing data and around 87 million unique TCR sequences were included in an early release covering over 600 HLA-typed donors. To study patterns of TCR occurrence, a later analysis re-analyzed previously published TCR beta repertoires from several hundred donors and added high-resolution HLA genotyping. The number of donors typed differed by locus, with about 629-630 for A, B, C, DRB1 and DQB1, roughly 520 for DQA1, some 570 for DPA1, and 400 to 490 for DPB1. Along with the roughly 700-subject first cohort, a separate validation cohort of over a hundred different subjects was used. In a later genetic analysis, genome-wide SNP genotypes for 398 of the 666 donors were used, and that subset was treated as a discovery cohort. The T cell repertoires of some 700 subjects were profiled by immunosequencing and related to cytomegalovirus serostatus. To predict cytomegalovirus infection status, the study combined high-throughput TCR immunosequencing, statistical association of individual TCRs with disease status, and machine learning. The study aimed to test whether signatures of past pathogen exposure could be identified by cataloging public T cell receptors. An earlier analysis of 500 to 750 of the donors applied high-throughput TCR beta sequencing to assess whether each TCR beta V gene segment acted as functional or pseudogenic. Donor age, sex, ethnicity and CMV serostatus were compiled together with the repertoire data. Four or five DR-DQ haplotypes were treated as single units for association and clustering because of strong linkage in the cohort. In the later analysis, no new phenotypic data were used to find candidate immune exposures; instead, reliance was placed on TCR beta sequences and their occurrence across donors.

The research as a whole found: An association between a missense DCLRE1C variant and V-gene and J-gene trimming of TCR beta chains was found in a later genetic analysis and replicated in an independent cohort. A later genetic analysis reported fewer N-insertions in productive TCRs among donors in an Asian-associated ancestry cluster than the roughly 650-donor mean. According to a later analysis, most CMV-associated TCR beta chains appeared to be HLA-restricted, and the HLA associations seemed to be driven largely by CMV exposure. For the cohort, immune exposure information was limited to CMV serostatus. Strong co-occurrence of HLA alleles, especially DR and DQ, made assigning TCR associations to individual alleles difficult. Roughly uniform sequencing depth across donors was assumed in presence/absence analyses, although this assumption may not hold. Because counts were too low, more than 15 rarely observed V segments, including chromosome 9 orphons, were excluded from the earlier analysis of 587 of the donors. A group of highly shared sequence variants was considered likely to be a technical artifact of the sequencing pipeline. In vitro tests confirmed that a few of the cytomegalovirus-associated TCR beta chains recognize cytomegalovirus antigens. In an earlier analysis of around 500 of the donors, most TCR beta V segments appeared in productive rearrangements about 87% or about 30% of the time, broadly matching IMGT annotations. In a later analysis, 16,951 TCR beta sequences were associated with specific HLA alleles at a false discovery rate of 0.05. A later analysis reported that several top co-occurrence clusters appeared linked to parvovirus B19, influenza, CMV and Epstein-Barr virus. In the study, 150 to 200 TCR beta chains were listed as associated with cytomegalovirus. Linkage disequilibrium might explain the correlated functional status among segregating V segments, but an unknown experimental factor could not be excluded. The cohort was sequenced for TCR beta chains only, and without alpha or paired-chain data the features that could be detected were limited. A further reported finding was that TCR beta sequences accurately predicted the HLA-A and HLA-B alleles for most subjects in the first cohort. Cytomegalovirus status was reported to be diagnosed by the classifier with high specificity and sensitivity in both the original and validation cohorts. A later analysis found that HLA-associated TCR beta chains were more clonally expanded and had lower generation probabilities than equally common non-associated chains. While some public TCRs were present in many individuals, most TCR sequences turned up only very rarely across donors. HLA typing was unavailable for some donors at each locus, so association tests used only the typed subset. In a later analysis, the rate of TCR association differed among HLA loci, with DRB1 alleles having the most associated TCRs and HLA-C alleles having the fewest. It was suggested by the authors that the approach could potentially be generalized to other disease states and immunological phenotypes.

This TCR was recovered from a young man in good health and CMV-seropositive. The source material was PBMCs.

The CDR3: CASSGQGVYGYTF. The nucleotides read TGTGCCAGCAGTGGACAGGGGGTCTATGGCTACACCTTC. In this chain, TRBV6-1 is recombined with TRBJ1-2; 9 central nucleotides agree with TRBD1. The CDR3 goes from the cysteine to the phenylalanine over 13 residues. Only the CDR3 part of the read is kept: 39 bases, read in frame from the first base. The germline V gene specifies MNHNS as CDR1 and SASEGT as CDR2. V and J are trimmed by 4 bases and 4 bases, and the gene matches miss 1 base of the junction.